This TCR beta chain was sequenced in a study of CD8 T cells in ankylosing spondylitis. Study outcomes and limitations: A motif of eight or nine highly homologous TCR beta variants was seen as apparently characteristic of ankylosing spondylitis blood.

For TCR beta, libraries came from quantitative 5'-RACE with molecular barcodes. TCRdb reanalysed the 5' RACE reads using MiXCR and keeps one entry per CDR3 protein. The repertoire includes roughly 280,000 distinct CDR3 sequences, about 20% of them detected once, and roughly 8% sits in the top ten. CDR1 and CDR2 (germline): SGHDT, YYEEEE. This CDR3 region has 13 residues. To note about this clonotype: Its target is not known. A much larger clone is a single base away; this may be a read error.

The V call is TRBV5-6, the J call TRBJ2-5; the D gene is possibly TRBD2 (7 bases). The sequence came from a male donor with ankylosing spondylitis or in good health (not recorded which). The sequenced material came from blood, either unsorted or a sorted T cell fraction (not recorded which). As DNA, the CDR3 is TGTACCAGCAGTAGGGGGGGCCAAGAGACCCAGTACTTC. Its translation: CTSSRGGQETQYF. The whole variable domain, filled in from reference TRBV5-6 and TRBJ2-5, reads DAGVTQSPTHLIKTRGQQVTLRCSPKSGHDTVSWYQQALGQGPQFIFQYYEEEERQRGNFPDRFSGHQFPNYSSELNVNALLLGDSALYLCTSSRGGQETQYFGPGTRLLVL.